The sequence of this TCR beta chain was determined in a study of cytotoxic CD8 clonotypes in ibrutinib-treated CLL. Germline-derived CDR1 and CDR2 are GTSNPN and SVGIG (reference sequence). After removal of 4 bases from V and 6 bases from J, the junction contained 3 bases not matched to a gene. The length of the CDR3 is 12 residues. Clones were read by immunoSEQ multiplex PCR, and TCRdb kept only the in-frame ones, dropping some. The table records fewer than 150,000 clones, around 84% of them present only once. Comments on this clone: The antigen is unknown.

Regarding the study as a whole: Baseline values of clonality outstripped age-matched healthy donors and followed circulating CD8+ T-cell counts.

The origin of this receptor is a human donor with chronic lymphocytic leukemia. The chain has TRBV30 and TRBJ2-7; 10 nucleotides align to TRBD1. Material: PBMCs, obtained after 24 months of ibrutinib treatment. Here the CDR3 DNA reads TGTGCCTGGAAGGGACAGGGGCGCGAGCAGTACTTC. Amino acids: CAWKGQGREQYF.